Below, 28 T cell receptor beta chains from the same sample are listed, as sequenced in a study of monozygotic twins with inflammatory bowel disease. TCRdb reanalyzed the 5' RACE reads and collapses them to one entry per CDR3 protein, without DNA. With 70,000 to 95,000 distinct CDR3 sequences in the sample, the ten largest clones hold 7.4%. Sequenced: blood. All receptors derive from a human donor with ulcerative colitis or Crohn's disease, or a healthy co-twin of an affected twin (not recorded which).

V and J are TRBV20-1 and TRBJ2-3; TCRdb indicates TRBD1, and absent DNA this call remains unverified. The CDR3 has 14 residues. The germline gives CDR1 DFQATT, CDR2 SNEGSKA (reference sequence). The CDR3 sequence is CSARDPGGADTQYF.

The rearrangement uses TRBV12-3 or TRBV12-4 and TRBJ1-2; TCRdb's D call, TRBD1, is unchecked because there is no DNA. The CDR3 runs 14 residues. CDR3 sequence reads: CASSKTGGGDGYTF.

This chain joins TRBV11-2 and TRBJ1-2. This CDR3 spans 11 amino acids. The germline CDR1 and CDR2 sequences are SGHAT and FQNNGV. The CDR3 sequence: CASSLGFGYTF.

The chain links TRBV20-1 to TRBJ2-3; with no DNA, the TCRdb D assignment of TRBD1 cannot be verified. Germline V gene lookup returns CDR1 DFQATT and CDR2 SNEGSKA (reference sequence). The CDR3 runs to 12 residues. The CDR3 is CSASVPDSAQYF.

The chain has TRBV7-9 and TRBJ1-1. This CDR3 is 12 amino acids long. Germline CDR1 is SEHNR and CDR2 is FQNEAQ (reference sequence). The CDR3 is CASSLAGGGDFF.

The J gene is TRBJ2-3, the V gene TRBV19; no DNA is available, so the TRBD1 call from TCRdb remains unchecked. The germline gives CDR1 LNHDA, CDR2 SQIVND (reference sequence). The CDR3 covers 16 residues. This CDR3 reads CASSLSGTGYTDTQYF.

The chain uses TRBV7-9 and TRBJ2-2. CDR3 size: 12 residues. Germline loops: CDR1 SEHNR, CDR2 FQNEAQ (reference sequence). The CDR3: CASRPMAGELFF.

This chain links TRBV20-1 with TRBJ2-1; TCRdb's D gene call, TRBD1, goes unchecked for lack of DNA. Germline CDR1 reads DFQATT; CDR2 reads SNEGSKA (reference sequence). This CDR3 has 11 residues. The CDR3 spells CSASGTGQQFF.

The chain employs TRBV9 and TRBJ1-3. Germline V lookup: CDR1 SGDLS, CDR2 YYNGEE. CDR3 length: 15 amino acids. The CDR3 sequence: CASSPHSRGGDTIYF.

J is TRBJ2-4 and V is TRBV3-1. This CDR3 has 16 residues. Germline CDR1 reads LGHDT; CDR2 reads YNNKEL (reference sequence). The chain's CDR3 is CASSQGSGLAKNIQYF.

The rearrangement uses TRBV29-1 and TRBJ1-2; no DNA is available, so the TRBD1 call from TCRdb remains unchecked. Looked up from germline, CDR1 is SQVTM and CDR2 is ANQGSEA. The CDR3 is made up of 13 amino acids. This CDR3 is CSATGGQNYGYTF.

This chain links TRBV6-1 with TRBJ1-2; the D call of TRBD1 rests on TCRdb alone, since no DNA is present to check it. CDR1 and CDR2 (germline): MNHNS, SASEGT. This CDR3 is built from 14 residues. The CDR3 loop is CASSGDRSNYGYTF.

CDR3 amino acids: CASSPSRTGENTQYF. The chain links TRBV6-1 to TRBJ2-3; the TCRdb D gene call, TRBD1, has no DNA to confirm it. Germline V gene data show CDR1 as MNHNS and CDR2 as SASEGT. The CDR3 has 15 amino acids.

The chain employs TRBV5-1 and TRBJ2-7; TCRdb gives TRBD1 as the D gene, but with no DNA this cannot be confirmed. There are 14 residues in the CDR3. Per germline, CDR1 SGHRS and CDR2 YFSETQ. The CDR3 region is CASSWGGERYEQYF.

CDR3 amino acids: CATSDGGLYNEQFF. This chain connects TRBV24-1 to TRBJ2-1; absent DNA, TCRdb's TRBD1 call cannot be checked. CDR1 KGHDR and CDR2 SFDVKD come from the germline V gene. CDR3 length: 14 amino acids.

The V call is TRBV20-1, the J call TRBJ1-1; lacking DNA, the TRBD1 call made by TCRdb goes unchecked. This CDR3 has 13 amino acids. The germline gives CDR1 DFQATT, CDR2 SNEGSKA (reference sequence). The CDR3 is CSAHTGPNTEAFF.

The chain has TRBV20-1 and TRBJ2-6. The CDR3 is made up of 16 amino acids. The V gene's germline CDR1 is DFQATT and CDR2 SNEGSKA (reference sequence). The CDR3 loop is CSARDVINSGANVLTF.

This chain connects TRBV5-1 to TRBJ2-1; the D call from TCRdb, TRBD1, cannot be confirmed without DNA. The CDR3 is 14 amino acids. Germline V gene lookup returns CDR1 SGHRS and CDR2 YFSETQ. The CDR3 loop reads CASSPGGRGNEQFF.

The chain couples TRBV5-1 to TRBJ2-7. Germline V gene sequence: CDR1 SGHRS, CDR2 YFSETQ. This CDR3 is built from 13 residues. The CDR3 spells CASSLGVLNEQYF.

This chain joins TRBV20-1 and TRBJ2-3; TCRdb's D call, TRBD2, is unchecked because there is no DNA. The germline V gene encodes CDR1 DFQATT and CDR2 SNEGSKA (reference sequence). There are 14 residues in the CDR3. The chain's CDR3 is CSASWRTSDDTQYF.

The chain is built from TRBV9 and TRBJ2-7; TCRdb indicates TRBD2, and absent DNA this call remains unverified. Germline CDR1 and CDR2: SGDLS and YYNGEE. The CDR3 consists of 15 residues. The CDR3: CASSVDPAVSYEQYF.

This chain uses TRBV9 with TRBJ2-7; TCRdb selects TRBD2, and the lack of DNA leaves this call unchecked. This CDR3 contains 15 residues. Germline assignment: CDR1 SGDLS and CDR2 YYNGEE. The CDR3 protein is CASSVGGTSSYEQYF.

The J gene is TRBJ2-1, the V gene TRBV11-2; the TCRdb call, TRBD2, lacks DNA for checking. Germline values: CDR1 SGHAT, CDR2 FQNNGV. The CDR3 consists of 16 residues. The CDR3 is CASSNGGLSSYNEQFF. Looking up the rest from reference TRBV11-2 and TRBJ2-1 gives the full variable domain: EAGVAQSPRYKIIEKRQSVAFWCNPISGHATLYWYQQILGQGPKLLIQFQNNGVVDDSQLPKDRFSAERLKGVDSTLKIQPAKLEDSAVYLCASSNGGLSSYNEQFFGPGTRLTVL.

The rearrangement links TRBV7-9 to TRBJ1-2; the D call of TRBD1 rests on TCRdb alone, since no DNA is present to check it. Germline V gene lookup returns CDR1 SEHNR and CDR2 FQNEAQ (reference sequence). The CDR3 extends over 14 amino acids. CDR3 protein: CASSLVGQSYGYTF. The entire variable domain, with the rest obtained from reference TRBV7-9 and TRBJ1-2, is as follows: DTGVSQNPRHKITKRGQNVTFRCDPISEHNRLYWYRQTLGQGPEFLTYFQNEAQLEKSRLLSDRFSAERPKGSFSTLEIQRTEQGDSAMYLCASSLVGQSYGYTFGSGTRLTVV.

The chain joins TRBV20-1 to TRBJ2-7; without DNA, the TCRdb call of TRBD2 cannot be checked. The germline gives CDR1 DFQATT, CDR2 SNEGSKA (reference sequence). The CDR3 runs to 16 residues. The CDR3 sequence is CSARGPGLAGFYEQYF.

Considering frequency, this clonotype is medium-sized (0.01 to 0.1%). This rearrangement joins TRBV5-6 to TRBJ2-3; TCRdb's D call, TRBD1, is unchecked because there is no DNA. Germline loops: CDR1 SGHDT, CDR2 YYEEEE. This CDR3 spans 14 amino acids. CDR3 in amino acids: CASSLAQAMNTQYF.

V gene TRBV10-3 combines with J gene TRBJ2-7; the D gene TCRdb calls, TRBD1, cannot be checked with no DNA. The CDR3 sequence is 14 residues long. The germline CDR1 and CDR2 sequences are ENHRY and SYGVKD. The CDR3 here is CAIRGTESSYEQYF.

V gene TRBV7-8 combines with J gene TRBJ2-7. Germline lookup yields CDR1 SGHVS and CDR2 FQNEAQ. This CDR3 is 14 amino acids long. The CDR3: CASSPTGGSYEQYF.